This paragraph covers one TCR beta chain sequence. This CDR3 contains 14 residues. V was clipped by 4 bases and J by 3 bases, with 12 bases between them. The germline CDR1 and CDR2 sequences are MNHEY and SVGAGI. The record originates from a study of control samples from healthy donors and cancer patients. Libraries were prepared by immunoSEQ multiplex PCR; TCRdb keeps only in-frame clonotypes and omits some of them. The sample has approximately 150,000 clones, approximately 89% seen once. J is TRBJ1-2 and V is TRBV6-5, with D perhaps TRBD1 (6 bases). The sequence was collected from a man aged 45-60 years with head and neck cancer. Sequencing was done on a sample of PBMCs. The CDR3, as DNA: TGTGCCAGCAGTTTACAGGGTAGGGACTATGGCTACACCTTC. This translates into CASSLQGRDYGYTF.